Listed below are T cell receptor beta chains from one sample, sequenced in a study of human T cells and chemical hapten exposure. A single record per CDR3 protein comes from TCRdb applying MiXCR to the RACE reads. The data contain roughly 100,000 distinct CDR3 sequences, 9.3% of them seen just once; the ten biggest clones take up 2% to 2.5%. Sequenced here: whole blood, sampled in connection with sensitization to the hapten diphenylcyclopropenone (DPC). Receptor source: a woman between 35 and 50 years old with alopecia areata. Some clones in this sample may be carry-over from other donors' samples. Each CDR3 is given with its conserved first and last residue. A D gene is named only where the DNA matches it firmly. Clone size is given for some rows only: seen once, a few or many times, or a class if the clone is expanded.

clone_size,d_call,v_call,j_call,cdr3_nt,cdr3_aa
many,TRBD1,TRBV4-1,TRBJ2-2,TGCGCCAGCCGAAGGGGGCACCTGGAAACGAACACCGGGGAGCTGTTTTTT,CASRRGHLETNTGELFF
-,TRBD1,TRBV6-2/TRBV6-3,TRBJ2-2,TGTGCCAGCAGTTCTAGGACAGGGGTCGGCACCGGGGAGCTGTTTTTT,CASSSRTGVGTGELFF
many,-,TRBV27,TRBJ1-1,TGTGCCAGCGGCCTATTGACTGAAGCTTTCTTT,CASGLLTEAFF
few,TRBD1,TRBV2,TRBJ2-7,TGTGCCAGCAGCAGGGGGTCGTACTACGAGCAGTACTTC,CASSRGSYYEQYF
-,TRBD1,TRBV9,TRBJ1-2,TGTGCCAGCAGCGGGGACAGGGATAACTATGGCTACACCTTC,CASSGDRDNYGYTF
-,-,TRBV6-2/TRBV6-3,TRBJ2-5,TGTGCCAGCAGTTACACTAGCCCAGAGACCCAGTACTTC,CASSYTSPETQYF
few,-,TRBV5-1,TRBJ1-1,TGCGCCAGCAGCTTGTGGTCAGGGTCGGACACTGAAGCTTTCTTT,CASSLWSGSDTEAFF
many,TRBD1,TRBV7-9,TRBJ1-2,TGTGCCAGCAGCTTTTCCGGGACAGCCCGGTGGGGCTACACCTTC,CASSFSGTARWGYTF
-,-,TRBV20-1,TRBJ1-2,TGCAGTGCGACCGGGACGACCTATGGCTACACCTTC,CSATGTTYGYTF
many,-,TRBV7-2,TRBJ2-3,TGTGCCAGCAGCGCTAGGGACTCGGTCTATACGCAGTATTTT,CASSARDSVYTQYF
many,-,TRBV10-3,TRBJ2-1,TGTGCCATCAGTGAACCACAAGGGTCGGGGCGGAGCTACAATGAGCAGTTCTTC,CAISEPQGSGRSYNEQFF
-,-,TRBV7-9,TRBJ2-2,TGTGCCAGCAGCTTACGGGATACGAACACCGGGGAGCTGTTTTTT,CASSLRDTNTGELFF
many,TRBD1,TRBV5-1,TRBJ2-5,TGCGCCAGCAGCTTGGGGGACAGGCAGACCCAGTACTTC,CASSLGDRQTQYF
many,TRBD2,TRBV7-9,TRBJ2-1,TGTGCCAGCAGCCTGCCTATGGGACTAGCGCACGATGAGCAGTTCTTC,CASSLPMGLAHDEQFF
-,-,TRBV28,TRBJ2-7,TGTGCCAGCAGCCGGTTCCCCTACGAGCAGTACTTC,CASSRFPYEQYF
many,-,TRBV28,TRBJ2-1,TGTGCCAGCAGTTTACAGGGAAATGAGCAGTTCTTC,CASSLQGNEQFF
many,-,TRBV7-2,TRBJ2-5,TGTGCCAGCAGCTTGACTGAGACCCAGTACTTC,CASSLTETQYF
many,-,TRBV7-9,TRBJ1-2,TGTGCCAGCAGCCACGCCGGGGTGCGTTACGGCTACACCTTC,CASSHAGVRYGYTF
few,TRBD2,TRBV7-2,TRBJ2-5,TGTGCCAGCAGCTTAGGAGGAGCGGGGTCACCTCTTGAGACCCAGTACTTC,CASSLGGAGSPLETQYF
few,TRBD2,TRBV10-3,TRBJ2-7,TGTGCCATCAGTGATCAGCGGGAGTCCTACGAGCAGTACTTC,CAISDQRESYEQYF
-,-,TRBV5-1,TRBJ2-7,TGCACCAGCAGCCCCGGTGGGGGGAATGGGCTTTACGAGCAGTACTTC,CTSSPGGGNGLYEQYF
many,-,TRBV29-1,TRBJ2-4,TGCAGCGTTGAACGAGAATCAAGCATTCAGTACTTC,CSVERESSIQYF
many,TRBD2,TRBV7-3,TRBJ2-3,TGTGCCAGCAGCTCCTCTAGCGGGAGGGAGGGCCTCACAGATACGCAGTATTTT,CASSSSSGREGLTDTQYF
many,-,TRBV12-3/TRBV12-4,TRBJ2-2,TGTGCCAGCAGTTTAAGTCTCGGGGAGCTGTTTTTT,CASSLSLGELFF
-,-,TRBV2,TRBJ2-2,TGTGCCAGCAGTGTGTTGCGGACCGGGGAGCTGTTTTTT,CASSVLRTGELFF
-,TRBD1,TRBV3-1,TRBJ1-2,TGTGCCAGCAGCCGGGGACAGGGCTATGGCTACACCTTC,CASSRGQGYGYTF
-,TRBD2,TRBV9,TRBJ2-7,TGTGCCAGCAGCGTAGGCCCGACTAGCACCTCCTACGAGCAGTACTTC,CASSVGPTSTSYEQYF
many,-,TRBV27,TRBJ2-1,TGTGCCAGCCGGGCCTACAATGAGCAGTTCTTC,CASRAYNEQFF
-,-,TRBV14,TRBJ2-7,TGTGCCAGCAGCCATCCTAGGGGGGGTTTCTACGAGCAGTACTTC,CASSHPRGGFYEQYF
-,-,TRBV12-3/TRBV12-4,TRBJ2-4,TGTGCCAGCAGTTCCACCTTCAACATTCAGTACTTC,CASSSTFNIQYF
few,-,TRBV27,TRBJ2-1,TGTGCCAGCAGTTTCCAAAGGAACAGCCTAAACAATGAGCAGTTCTTC,CASSFQRNSLNNEQFF
many,-,TRBV5-1,TRBJ2-5,TGCGCCTCCCAGGGGAGGGTAGAGACCCAGTACTTC,CASQGRVETQYF
many,-,TRBV12-3/TRBV12-4,TRBJ1-5,TGTGCCAGCAGCCCCCCAGGGATTAGCAATCAGCCCCAGCATTTT,CASSPPGISNQPQHF
few,-,TRBV20-1,TRBJ2-3,TGCAGTGCTCTCCTAAGGGGAGATACGCAGTATTTT,CSALLRGDTQYF
many,-,TRBV7-9,TRBJ1-1,TGTGCCAGCAGCTTGGTACAGGGTAACACTGAAGCTTTCTTT,CASSLVQGNTEAFF
many,-,TRBV7-9,TRBJ2-1,TGTGCCAGCAGCTTCGGCGGGGTGAACAATGAGCAGTTCTTC,CASSFGGVNNEQFF
-,-,TRBV18,TRBJ2-1,TGTGCCAGCTCACCAGGCCTAGCAGACCTTAATGAGCAGTTCTTC,CASSPGLADLNEQFF
many,-,TRBV6-5,TRBJ2-4,TGTGCCAGCAGTTCCCCCGCGGGTATTCAGTACTTC,CASSSPAGIQYF
few,TRBD2,TRBV7-6,TRBJ2-2,TGTGCCAGCAGCCCTAGCTCGGGGACTAGCGGGAGTGGGGTAACCGGGGAGCTGTTTTTT,CASSPSSGTSGSGVTGELFF
many,TRBD2,TRBV7-9,TRBJ2-1,TGTGCCAGCAGACTAGCGGGAGGGCCGGGTGAGCAGTTCTTC,CASRLAGGPGEQFF
-,-,TRBV12-3/TRBV12-4,TRBJ2-5,TGTGCCAGCAGCCAGGGTTTTGAGACCCAGTACTTC,CASSQGFETQYF
many,-,TRBV6-5,TRBJ1-2,TGTGCCAGCAGTCCTACAGGGACAAACTATGGCTACACCTTC,CASSPTGTNYGYTF
many,-,TRBV14,TRBJ1-3,TGTGCCAGCAGCCCAACAGCTACTGGAAACACCATATATTTT,CASSPTATGNTIYF
-,TRBD2,TRBV28,TRBJ2-5,TGTGCCAGCAGTTTGGTGCGGGAGAGGCGGGAGACCCAGTACTTC,CASSLVRERRETQYF
-,-,TRBV30,TRBJ1-3,TGTGCCTGGACAGGTGGGGGGGAGTACTCTGGAAACACCATATATTTT,CAWTGGGEYSGNTIYF
-,-,TRBV29-1,TRBJ1-5,TGCAGCGTTGAGTCAGGGGAAGGGAATCAGCCCCAGCATTTT,CSVESGEGNQPQHF
few,-,TRBV11-2,TRBJ2-7,TGTGCCAGCAGCTTAGCCCCTTACAGGGTAGCGACTAGCTCCTACGAGCAGTACTTC,CASSLAPYRVATSSYEQYF
few,-,TRBV29-1,TRBJ1-1,TGCAGCGTTGAAGAGTGGGTGGACACTGAAGCTTTCTTT,CSVEEWVDTEAFF
-,TRBD1,TRBV5-1,TRBJ2-7,TGCGCCAGCAGCCCCGGGACAGCGCTTACCGAGCAGTACTTC,CASSPGTALTEQYF